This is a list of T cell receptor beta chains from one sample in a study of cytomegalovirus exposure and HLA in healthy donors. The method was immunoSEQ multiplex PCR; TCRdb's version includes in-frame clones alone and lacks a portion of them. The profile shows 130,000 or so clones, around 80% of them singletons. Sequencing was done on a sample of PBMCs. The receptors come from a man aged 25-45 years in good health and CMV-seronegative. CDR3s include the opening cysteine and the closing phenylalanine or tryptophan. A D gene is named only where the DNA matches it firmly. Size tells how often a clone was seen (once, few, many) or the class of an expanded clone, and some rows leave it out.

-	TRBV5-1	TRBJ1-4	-	CASSLQGTSGRGKLFF	TGCGCCAGCAGCTTGCAGGGAACAAGCGGGAGGGGAAAACTGTTTTTT
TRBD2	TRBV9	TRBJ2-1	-	CATSSGRTNEQFF	TGTGCCACCTCTAGCGGGAGAACAAATGAGCAGTTCTTC
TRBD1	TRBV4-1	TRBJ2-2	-	CASSQELPRGLGTGELFF	TGCGCCAGCAGCCAAGAACTCCCCAGGGGGCTGGGCACCGGGGAGCTGTTTTTT
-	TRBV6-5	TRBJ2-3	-	CASSYFNTQYF	TGTGCCAGCAGTTACTTTAATACGCAGTATTTT
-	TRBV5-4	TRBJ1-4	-	CASSPKPGEKLFF	TGTGCCAGCAGCCCCAAGCCGGGTGAAAAACTGTTTTTT
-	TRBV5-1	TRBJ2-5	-	CASSLVGFEETQYF	TGCGCCAGCAGCTTGGTCGGTTTCGAGGAGACCCAGTACTTC
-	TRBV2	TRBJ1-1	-	CASEGMGVGTEAFF	TGTGCCAGCGAGGGCATGGGAGTGGGGACTGAAGCTTTCTTT
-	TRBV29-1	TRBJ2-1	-	CSVTTRQEMNEQFF	TGCAGCGTTACTACCCGACAGGAAATGAATGAGCAGTTCTTC
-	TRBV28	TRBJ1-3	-	CASSLGAKPGNTIYF	TGTGCCAGCAGTTTAGGGGCAAAGCCAGGAAACACCATATATTTT
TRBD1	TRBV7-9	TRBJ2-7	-	CASTADRGGSYEQYF	TGTGCCAGCACCGCGGACAGGGGGGGCTCCTACGAGCAGTACTTC
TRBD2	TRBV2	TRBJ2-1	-	CASSDVGGAFDEQFF	TGTGCCAGCAGTGACGTGGGAGGGGCCTTCGATGAGCAGTTCTTC
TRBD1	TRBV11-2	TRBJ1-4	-	CASSFQGASNEKLFF	TGTGCCAGCAGCTTTCAGGGGGCATCTAATGAAAAACTGTTTTTT
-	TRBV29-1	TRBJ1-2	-	CSVEVDYGYTF	TGCAGCGTTGAAGTAGACTATGGCTACACCTTC
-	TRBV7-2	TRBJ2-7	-	CASSYGGTTAYEQYF	TGTGCCAGCAGCTACGGCGGGACGACCGCCTACGAGCAGTACTTC
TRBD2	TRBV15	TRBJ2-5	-	CATSRDKVAGPRAQYF	TGTGCCACCAGCAGAGATAAGGTAGCGGGGCCTCGGGCCCAGTACTTC
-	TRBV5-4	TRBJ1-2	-	CASSSAPPAAVRGYTF	TGTGCCAGCAGCTCCGCTCCTCCCGCGGCCGTAAGGGGCTACACCTTC
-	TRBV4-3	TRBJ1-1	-	CASSPGDRKNTEAFF	TGCGCCAGCAGCCCCGGAGACAGGAAGAACACTGAAGCTTTCTTT
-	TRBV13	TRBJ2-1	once	CASSLGATPSSLNEQFF	TGTGCCAGCAGCTTAGGCGCAACCCCTAGTTCCTTAAATGAGCAGTTCTTC
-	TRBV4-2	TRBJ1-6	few	CASSQAAGLPNSPLHF	TGTGCCAGCAGCCAAGCGGCAGGGTTACCAAATTCACCCCTCCACTTT
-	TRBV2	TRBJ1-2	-	CASSEGAGIYGYTF	TGTGCCAGCAGTGAGGGTGCAGGGATCTATGGCTACACCTTC
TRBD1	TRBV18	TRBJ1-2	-	CASSLQQGRSHYGYTF	TGTGCCAGCTCTCTTCAACAGGGGAGGTCCCACTATGGCTACACCTTC
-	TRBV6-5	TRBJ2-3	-	CASSRDYRDDTQYF	TGTGCCAGCAGTCGGGACTACAGGGATGATACGCAGTATTTT
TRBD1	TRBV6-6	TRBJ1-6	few	CASKTDGTGYSPLHF	TGTGCCAGCAAGACCGACGGGACAGGTTATTCACCCCTCCACTTT
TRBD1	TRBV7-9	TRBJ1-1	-	CASSFKQGATEAFF	TGTGCCAGCAGCTTTAAACAGGGGGCTACTGAAGCTTTCTTT
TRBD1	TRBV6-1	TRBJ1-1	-	CASWDSLLTKAFF	TGTGCCAGCTGGGACAGCCTTTTGACGAAAGCTTTCTTT
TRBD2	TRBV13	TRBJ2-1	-	CASSLAGSLGGSSYNEQFF	TGTGCCAGCAGCTTGGCGGGGAGCCTCGGGGGGAGCTCCTACAATGAGCAGTTCTTC
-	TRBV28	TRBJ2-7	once	CASGAGGIYEQYF	TGTGCCAGCGGGGCCGGAGGGATTTACGAGCAGTACTTC
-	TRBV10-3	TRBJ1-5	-	CAISTGFGGNQPQHF	TGTGCCATCAGTACCGGGTTCGGGGGCAATCAGCCCCAGCATTTT
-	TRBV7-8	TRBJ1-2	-	CASSLDSRGYSSYGYTF	TGTGCCAGCAGCTTAGATTCGCGGGGCTACTCTAGCTATGGCTACACCTTC
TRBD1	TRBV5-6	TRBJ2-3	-	CASSFGTGRTDTQYF	TGTGCCAGCAGCTTTGGGACAGGGCGCACAGATACGCAGTATTTT
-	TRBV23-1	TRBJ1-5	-	CASSQSWRLGTPANQPQHF	TGCGCCAGCAGTCAATCTTGGAGGCTCGGGACTCCTGCCAATCAGCCCCAGCATTTT
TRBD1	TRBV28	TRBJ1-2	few	CASSFTGGIGYTF	TGTGCCAGCAGTTTCACAGGGGGTATTGGCTACACCTTC
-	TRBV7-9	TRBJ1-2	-	CASNLAPDGYTF	TGTGCCAGCAACTTAGCGCCAGATGGCTACACCTTC
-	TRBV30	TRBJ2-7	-	CAWSEWTNYEQYF	TGTGCCTGGAGTGAGTGGACAAATTACGAGCAGTACTTC
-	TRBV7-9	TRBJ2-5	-	CASSLEDGVQETQYF	TGTGCCAGCAGCTTAGAGGACGGGGTCCAAGAGACCCAGTACTTC
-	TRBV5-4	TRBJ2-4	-	CASSAEGAKNIQYF	TGTGCCAGCAGTGCCGAGGGAGCCAAAAACATTCAGTACTTC
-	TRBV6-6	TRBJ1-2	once	CASKAPEDYGYTF	TGTGCCAGCAAGGCACCCGAGGACTATGGCTACACCTTC
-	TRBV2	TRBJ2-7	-	CASSEFGTSYEQYF	TGTGCCAGCAGTGAATTTGGGACATCCTACGAGCAGTACTTC
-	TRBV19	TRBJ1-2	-	CASGDRPGYTF	TGTGCCAGTGGAGACAGGCCTGGCTACACCTTC
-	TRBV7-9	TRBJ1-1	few	CASSPRTVGDTEAFF	TGTGCCAGCAGCCCCCGGACAGTAGGGGACACTGAAGCTTTCTTT
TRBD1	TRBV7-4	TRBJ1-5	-	CASSFTGGPENQPQHF	TGTGCCAGCAGCTTCACAGGGGGCCCAGAAAATCAGCCCCAGCATTTT
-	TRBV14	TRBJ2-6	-	CASSTRRSSGANVLTF	TGTGCCAGCAGCACACGACGGAGCTCTGGGGCCAACGTCCTGACTTTC
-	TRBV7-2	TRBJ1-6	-	CASSFGQGYSSYNSPLHF	TGTGCCAGCAGCTTTGGGCAGGGATATAGCTCCTATAATTCACCCCTCCACTTT
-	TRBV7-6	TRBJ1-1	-	CASSLRSKNTEAFF	TGTGCCAGCAGCTTACGCAGTAAGAACACTGAAGCTTTCTTT
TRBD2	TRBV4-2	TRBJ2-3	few	CASSQEIAGGDTQYF	TGTGCCAGCAGCCAAGAAATAGCGGGGGGTGATACGCAGTATTTT
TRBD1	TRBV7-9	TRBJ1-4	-	CASSFAGTGVKLFF	TGTGCCAGCAGCTTCGCCGGGACAGGGGTAAAACTGTTTTTT
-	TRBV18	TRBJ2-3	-	CASSRAALEADTQYF	TGTGCCAGCAGCCGAGCGGCCCTGGAGGCAGATACGCAGTATTTT
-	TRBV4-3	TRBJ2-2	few	CASSQVVSGELFF	TGCGCCAGCAGCCAAGTCGTCTCCGGGGAGCTGTTTTTT
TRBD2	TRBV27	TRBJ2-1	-	CASSFLAGGPSGSYNEQFF	TGTGCCAGCAGTTTTTTAGCGGGAGGGCCCTCCGGGTCCTACAATGAGCAGTTCTTC
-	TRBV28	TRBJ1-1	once	CASSGPKNTEAFF	TGTGCCAGCAGCGGTCCCAAGAACACTGAAGCTTTCTTT